The following is a T cell receptor beta chain sequence with its context. In the original analysis: The assay estimated nucleated cells by amplifying reference gene primers. Libraries were prepared by immunoSEQ multiplex PCR; TCRdb keeps only in-frame clonotypes and omits some of them. V, J and clone size are taken as reported in that table, and D and trimming were inferred from the DNA itself. The profile shows 400,000 to 450,000 clones, about 92% of them singletons. The sample belongs to a study of blood T cell repertoires in COVID-19. The wider study: The United States, Italy and Spain were the sources of the acute and convalescent COVID-19 samples.

Assignment of participants to cohorts was predicated upon participant-reported clinical history. The CDR3 totals 14 residues. Trimming took 0 bases from V and 9 from J, leaving 16 bases between them. Germline V gene sequence: CDR1 SGDLS, CDR2 YYNGEE. The receptor was derived from a man between 18 and 35 years old who had recovered from COVID-19. The chain combines TRBV9 with TRBJ2-7; tentatively, D is TRBD2 (5 bases). Sequenced input: PBMCs or T cells enriched from blood (not recorded which). As DNA, the CDR3 is TGTGCCAGCAGCGTAGAAGGAGGCAGTAGTCCGCAGTACTTC. Protein product: CASSVEGGSSPQYF.